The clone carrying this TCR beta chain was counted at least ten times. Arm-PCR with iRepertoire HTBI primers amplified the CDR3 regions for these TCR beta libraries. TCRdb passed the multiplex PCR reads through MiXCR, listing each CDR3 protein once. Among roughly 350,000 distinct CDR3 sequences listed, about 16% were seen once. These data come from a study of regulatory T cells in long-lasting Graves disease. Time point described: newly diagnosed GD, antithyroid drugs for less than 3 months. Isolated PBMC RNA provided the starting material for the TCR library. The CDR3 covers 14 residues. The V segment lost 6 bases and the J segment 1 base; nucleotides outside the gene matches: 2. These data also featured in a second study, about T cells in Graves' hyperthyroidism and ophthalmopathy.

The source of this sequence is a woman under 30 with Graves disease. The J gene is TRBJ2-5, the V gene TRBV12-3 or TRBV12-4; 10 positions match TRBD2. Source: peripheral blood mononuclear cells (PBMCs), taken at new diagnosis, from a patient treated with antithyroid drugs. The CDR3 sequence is CASRASGGQETQYF. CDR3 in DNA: TGTGCCAGCAGGGCTAGCGGGGGCCAAGAGACCCAGTACTTC.